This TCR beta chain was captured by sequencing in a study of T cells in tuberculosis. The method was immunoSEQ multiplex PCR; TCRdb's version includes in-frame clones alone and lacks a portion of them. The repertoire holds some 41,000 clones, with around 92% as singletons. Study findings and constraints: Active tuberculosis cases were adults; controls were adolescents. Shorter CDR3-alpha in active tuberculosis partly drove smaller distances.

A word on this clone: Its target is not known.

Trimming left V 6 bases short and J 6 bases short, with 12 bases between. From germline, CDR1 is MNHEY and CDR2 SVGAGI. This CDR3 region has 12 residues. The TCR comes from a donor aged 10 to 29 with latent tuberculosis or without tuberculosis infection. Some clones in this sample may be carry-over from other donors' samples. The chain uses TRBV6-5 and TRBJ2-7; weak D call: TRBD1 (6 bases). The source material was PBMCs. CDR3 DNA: TGTGCCAGCAGAGCAGGGGAAAGCGAGCAGTACTTC. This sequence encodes CASRAGESEQYF.